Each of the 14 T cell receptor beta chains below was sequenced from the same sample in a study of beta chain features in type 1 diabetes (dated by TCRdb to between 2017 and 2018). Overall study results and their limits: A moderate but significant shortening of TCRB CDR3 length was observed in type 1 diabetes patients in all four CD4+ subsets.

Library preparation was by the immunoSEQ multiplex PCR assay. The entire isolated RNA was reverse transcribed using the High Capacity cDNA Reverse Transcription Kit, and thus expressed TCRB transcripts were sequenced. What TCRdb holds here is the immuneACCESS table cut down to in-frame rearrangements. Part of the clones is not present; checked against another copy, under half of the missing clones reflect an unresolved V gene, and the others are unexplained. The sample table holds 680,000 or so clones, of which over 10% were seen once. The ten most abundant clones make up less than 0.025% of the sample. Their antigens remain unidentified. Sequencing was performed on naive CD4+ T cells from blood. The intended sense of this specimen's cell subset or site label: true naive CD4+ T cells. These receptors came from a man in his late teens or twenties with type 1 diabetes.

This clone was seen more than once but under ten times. CDR3 amino acids: CASSPMTDTQYF. CDR3 nucleotides: TGTGCCAGCAGTCCGATGACAGATACGCAGTATTTT. V usage is TRBV6-5 and J usage is TRBJ2-3; D not certain. Trimming pared 5 bases from V and 3 bases from J, leaving 6 bases between. Germline CDR1 MNHEY, CDR2 SVGAGI. The CDR3 contains 12 residues.

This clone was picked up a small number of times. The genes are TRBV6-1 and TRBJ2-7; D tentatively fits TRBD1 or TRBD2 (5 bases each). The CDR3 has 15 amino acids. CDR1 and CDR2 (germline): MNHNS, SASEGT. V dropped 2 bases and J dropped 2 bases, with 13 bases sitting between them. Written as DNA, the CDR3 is TGTGCCAGCAGTGAATTTGGGACGCAGACCTACGAGCAGTACTTC. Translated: CASSEFGTQTYEQYF.

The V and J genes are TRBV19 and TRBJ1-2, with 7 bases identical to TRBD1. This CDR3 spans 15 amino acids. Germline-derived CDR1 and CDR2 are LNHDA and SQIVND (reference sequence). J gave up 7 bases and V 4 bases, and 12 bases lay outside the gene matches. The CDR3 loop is CASSKGDRATSGYTF. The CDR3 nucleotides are TGTGCCAGTAGTAAGGGAGACAGGGCTACGAGTGGCTACACCTTC.

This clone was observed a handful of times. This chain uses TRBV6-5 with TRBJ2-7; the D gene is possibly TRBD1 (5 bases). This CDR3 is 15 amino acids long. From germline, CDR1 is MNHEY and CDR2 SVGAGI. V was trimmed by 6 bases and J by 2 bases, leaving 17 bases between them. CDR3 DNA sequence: TGTGCCAGCAGCTACGACAGAAGCCAAGCCTACGAGCAGTACTTC. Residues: CASSYDRSQAYEQYF.

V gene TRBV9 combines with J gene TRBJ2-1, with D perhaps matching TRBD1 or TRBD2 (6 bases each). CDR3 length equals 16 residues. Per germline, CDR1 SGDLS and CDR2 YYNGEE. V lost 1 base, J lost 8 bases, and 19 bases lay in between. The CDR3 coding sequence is TGTGCCAGCAGCGTACTGGGGGGCCTGTATCGGGATGAGCAGTTCTTC. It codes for CASSVLGGLYRDEQFF.

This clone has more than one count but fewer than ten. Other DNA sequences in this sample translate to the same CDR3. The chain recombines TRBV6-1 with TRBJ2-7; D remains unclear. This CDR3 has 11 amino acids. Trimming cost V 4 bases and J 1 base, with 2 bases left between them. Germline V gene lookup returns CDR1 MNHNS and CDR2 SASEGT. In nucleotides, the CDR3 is TGTGCCAGCAGTGGATCCTACGAGCAGTACTTC. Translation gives CASSGSYEQYF.

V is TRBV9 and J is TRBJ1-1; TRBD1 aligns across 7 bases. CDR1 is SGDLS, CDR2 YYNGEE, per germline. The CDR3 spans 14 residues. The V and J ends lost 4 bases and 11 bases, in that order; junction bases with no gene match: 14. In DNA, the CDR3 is TGTGCCAGCAGCCCAGGACAGGAGGAGAGGGGGGCTTTCTTT. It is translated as CASSPGQEERGAFF.

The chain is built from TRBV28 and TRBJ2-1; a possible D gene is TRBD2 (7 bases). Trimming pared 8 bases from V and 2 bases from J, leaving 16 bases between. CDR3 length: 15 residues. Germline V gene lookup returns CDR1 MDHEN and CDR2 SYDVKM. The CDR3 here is CASPDQGGAYNEQFF. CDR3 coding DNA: TGTGCCAGCCCAGATCAAGGGGGGGCCTACAATGAGCAGTTCTTC. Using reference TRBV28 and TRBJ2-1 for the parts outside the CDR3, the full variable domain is DVKVTQSSRYLVKRTGEKVFLECVQDMDHENMFWYRQDPGLGLRLIYFSYDVKMKEKGDIPEGYSVSREKKERFSLILESASTNQTSMYLCASPDQGGAYNEQFFGPGTRLTVL.

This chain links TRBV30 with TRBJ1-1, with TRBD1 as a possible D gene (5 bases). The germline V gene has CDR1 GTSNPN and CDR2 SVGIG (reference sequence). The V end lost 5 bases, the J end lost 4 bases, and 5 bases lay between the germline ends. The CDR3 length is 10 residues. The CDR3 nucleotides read TGTGCCTGGGGGGGCACTGAAGCTTTCTTT. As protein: CAWGGTEAFF.

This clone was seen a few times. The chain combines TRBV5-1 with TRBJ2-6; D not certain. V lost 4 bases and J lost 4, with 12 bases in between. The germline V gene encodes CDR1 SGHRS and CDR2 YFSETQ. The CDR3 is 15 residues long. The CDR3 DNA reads TGCGCCAGCAGCCCGTCCCCCGGGGGGGCCAACGTCCTGACTTTC. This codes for CASSPSPGGANVLTF. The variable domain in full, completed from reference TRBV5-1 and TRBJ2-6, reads KAGVTQTPRYLIKTRGQQVTLSCSPISGHRSVSWYQQTPGQGLQFLFEYFSETQRNKGNFPGRFSGRQFSNSRSEMNVSTLELGDSALYLCASSPSPGGANVLTFGAGSRLTVL.

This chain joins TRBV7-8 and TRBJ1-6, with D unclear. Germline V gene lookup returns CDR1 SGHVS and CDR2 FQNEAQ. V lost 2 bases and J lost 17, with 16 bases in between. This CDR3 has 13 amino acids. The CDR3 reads CASSLMEEPRIHF. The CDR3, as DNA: TGTGCCAGCAGCTTAATGGAGGAGCCCCGAATCCACTTT.

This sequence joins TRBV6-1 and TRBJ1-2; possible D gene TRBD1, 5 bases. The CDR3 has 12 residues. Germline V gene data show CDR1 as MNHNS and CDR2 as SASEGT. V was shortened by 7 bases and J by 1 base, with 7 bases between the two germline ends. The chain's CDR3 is CASTGGNYGYTF. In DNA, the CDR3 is TGTGCCAGCACCGGGGGTAACTATGGCTACACCTTC.

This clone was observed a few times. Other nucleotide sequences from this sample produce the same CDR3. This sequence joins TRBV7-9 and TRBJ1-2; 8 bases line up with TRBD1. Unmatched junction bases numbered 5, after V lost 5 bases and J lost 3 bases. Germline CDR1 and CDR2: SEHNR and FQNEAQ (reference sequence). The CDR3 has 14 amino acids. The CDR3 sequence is CASSPGQGDYGYTF. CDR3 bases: TGTGCCAGCAGCCCCGGACAGGGCGACTATGGCTACACCTTC.

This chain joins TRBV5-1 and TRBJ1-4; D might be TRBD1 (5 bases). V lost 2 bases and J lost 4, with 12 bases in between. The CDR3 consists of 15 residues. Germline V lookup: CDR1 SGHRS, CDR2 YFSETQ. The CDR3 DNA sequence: TGCGCCAGCAGCTTTACGGGACGGGTTAATGAAAAACTGTTTTTT. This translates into CASSFTGRVNEKLFF.